These 2 T cell receptor beta chains were sequenced from one sample in a study of CD4 T cells in relation to SARS-CoV-2 and coronaviruses. No antigen is known for these receptors. Generated by immunoSEQ multiplex PCR, the TCRdb table keeps only in-frame clones and is missing some. The repertoire includes 25,000 to 30,000 clones, roughly four fifths of them detected once, and approximately 22% sits in the top ten. Before the COVID-19 pandemic, during about 2011-2019, CD4+ T cells were taken from unexposed donors. CD4+ T cells were isolated from the cells after about nine days of culture. What was sequenced was CD4+ T cells from PBMCs, cultured in vitro. The receptors derive from a human donor in good health.

This clone has just a few counts. This chain uses TRBV7-9 with TRBJ2-3; 10 bases are a match to TRBD2. Germline V gives CDR1 SEHNR, CDR2 FQNEAQ (reference sequence). The CDR3 length is 18 residues. V was pared by 5 bases and J by 2 bases, with 13 bases of the junction left unmatched. As DNA, the CDR3 is TGTGCCAGCAGCCCGGGAGGCATCAGCGGGAGGGCCACAGATACGCAGTATTTT. Translation gives CASSPGGISGRATDTQYF.

This chain uses TRBV6-5 with TRBJ1-6; 10 nucleotides match TRBD1. V lost 7 bases, J lost 6 bases, and 3 bases stayed unmatched. CDR1 MNHEY and CDR2 SVGAGI come from the germline V gene. There are 14 residues in the CDR3. CDR3 in amino acids: CASTRQGANSPLHF. CDR3 sequence (DNA): TGTGCCAGCACACGACAGGGGGCTAATTCACCCCTCCACTTT.